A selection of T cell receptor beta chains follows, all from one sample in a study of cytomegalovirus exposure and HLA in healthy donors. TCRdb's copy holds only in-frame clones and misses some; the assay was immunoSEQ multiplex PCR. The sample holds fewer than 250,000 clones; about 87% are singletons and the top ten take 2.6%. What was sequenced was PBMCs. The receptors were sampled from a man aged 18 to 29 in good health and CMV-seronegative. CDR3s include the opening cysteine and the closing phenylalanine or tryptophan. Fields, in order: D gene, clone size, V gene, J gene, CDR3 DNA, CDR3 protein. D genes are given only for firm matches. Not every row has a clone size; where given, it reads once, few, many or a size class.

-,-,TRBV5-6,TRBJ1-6,TGTGCCAGCAGCCTCGTTTCTAGATCTAATTCACCCCTCCACTTT,CASSLVSRSNSPLHF
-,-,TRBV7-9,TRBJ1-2,TGTGCCAGCAGCTTACACAGGGAAGGCTACACCTTC,CASSLHREGYTF
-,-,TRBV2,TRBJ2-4,TGTGCCAGCAGCCAGGGGGCCAAAAACATTCAGTACTTC,CASSQGAKNIQYF
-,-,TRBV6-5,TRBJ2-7,TGTGCCAGCAGTTACAGTCGGGCCTACGAGCAGTACTTC,CASSYSRAYEQYF
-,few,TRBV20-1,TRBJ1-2,TGCAGTGCTAGAACAGGCTATGGCTACACCTTC,CSARTGYGYTF
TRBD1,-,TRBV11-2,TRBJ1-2,TGTGCCAGCAGCTTAGCCGGGGACAGAAACTATGGCTACACCTTC,CASSLAGDRNYGYTF
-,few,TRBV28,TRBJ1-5,TGTGCCAGCACCGGACGGGGAAATAGCAATCAGCCCCAGCATTTT,CASTGRGNSNQPQHF
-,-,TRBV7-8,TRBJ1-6,TGTGCCAGCAGCTTAGCGGGGGACAACAATTCACCCCTCCACTTT,CASSLAGDNNSPLHF
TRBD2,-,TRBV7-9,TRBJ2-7,TGTGCCAGTCGACCGGGAGCGGGGGGGACTATCTACGAGCAGTACTTC,CASRPGAGGTIYEQYF
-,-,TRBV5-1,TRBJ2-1,TGCGCCAGCAGCTTGGTGTGGGGGGGCGATAATGAGCAGTTCTTC,CASSLVWGGDNEQFF
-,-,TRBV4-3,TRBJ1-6,TGCGCCAGCAACTCCCGGTCCTATAATTCACCCCTCCACTTT,CASNSRSYNSPLHF
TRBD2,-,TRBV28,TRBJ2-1,TGTGCCAGCAGTACTTCTATTAGCGGGAGGTATAATGAGCAGTTCTTC,CASSTSISGRYNEQFF
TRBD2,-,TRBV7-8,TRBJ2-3,TGTGCCAGCGTGGGCGGGGGGGCGAGAAATACGCAGTATTTT,CASVGGGARNTQYF
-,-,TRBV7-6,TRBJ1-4,TGTGCCAGCAGCCGAGCTGTTGCAACTAATGAAAAACTGTTTTTT,CASSRAVATNEKLFF
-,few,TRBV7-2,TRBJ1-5,TGTGCCAGCAGCTTTAGGGGTCGTGATCAGCCCCAGCATTTT,CASSFRGRDQPQHF
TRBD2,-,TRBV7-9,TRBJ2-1,TGTGCCAGCAGCCCTATGGTTAGCGGGAGTAGCGATGAGCAGTTCTTC,CASSPMVSGSSDEQFF
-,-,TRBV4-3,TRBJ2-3,TGCGCCAGCAGCCAAGAGGCGGCGGTCACAGATACGCAGTATTTT,CASSQEAAVTDTQYF
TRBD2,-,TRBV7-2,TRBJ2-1,TGTGCCAGCAGCTTTGGGCGGGGGGGCGGTCATGAGCAGTTCTTC,CASSFGRGGGHEQFF
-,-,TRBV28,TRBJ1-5,TGTGCCAGCAGGATCGGGGGTCAGCCCCAGCATTTT,CASRIGGQPQHF
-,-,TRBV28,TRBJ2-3,TGTGCCAGCAGTACCCTCGACATTGCTAGCACAGATACGCAGTATTTT,CASSTLDIASTDTQYF
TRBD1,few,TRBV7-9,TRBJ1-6,TGTGCCAGCAGCATGACAGGGAGGCCACCCCTCCACTTT,CASSMTGRPPLHF
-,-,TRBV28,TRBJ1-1,TGTGCCAGTCGGGGTGAAGTCTTGGCTGAAGCTTTCTTT,CASRGEVLAEAFF
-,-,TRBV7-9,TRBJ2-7,TGTGCCAGCAGCCCAACACAGTACGAGCAGTACTTC,CASSPTQYEQYF
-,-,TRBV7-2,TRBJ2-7,TGTGCCAGCAGCTTAGCGGAGCTCTACGAGCAGTACTTC,CASSLAELYEQYF
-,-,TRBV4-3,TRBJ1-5,TGCGCCAGCAGCCAAGTGGAGTACAATCAGCCCCAGCATTTT,CASSQVEYNQPQHF
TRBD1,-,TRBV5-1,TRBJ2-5,TGCGCCAGCAGCTTCCAGACAGGGACCCCAGAGACCCAGTACTTC,CASSFQTGTPETQYF
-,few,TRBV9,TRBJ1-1,TGTGCCAGCAGCGTAATATTAGGGGGGGTCTCTGAAGCTTTCTTT,CASSVILGGVSEAFF
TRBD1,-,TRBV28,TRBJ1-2,TGTGCCGGCGGACAGGGAGATTATGGCTACACCTTC,CAGGQGDYGYTF
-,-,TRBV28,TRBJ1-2,TGTGCCAGCAGTTCGACTACAGGGAACTATGGCTACACCTTC,CASSSTTGNYGYTF
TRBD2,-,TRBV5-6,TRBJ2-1,TGTGCCAGCACCCCCGGGACTAGCGGCCCCTACAATGAGCAGTTCTTC,CASTPGTSGPYNEQFF
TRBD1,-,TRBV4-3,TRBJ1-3,TGCGCCAGCAGCCAAGGCCCGACAGGGCCAGGAAACACCATATATTTT,CASSQGPTGPGNTIYF
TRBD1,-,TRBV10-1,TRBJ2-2,TGCGCCAGCCGTCCGGGACAGGGCATCGGGGAGCTGTTTTTT,CASRPGQGIGELFF
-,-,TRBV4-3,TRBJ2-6,TGCGCCAGCAGCCAAGCACAAGCTGGGGCCAACGTCCTGACTTTC,CASSQAQAGANVLTF
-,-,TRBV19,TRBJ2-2,TGTGCCAGTAGTATTCCCGCCGGGGAGCTGTTTTTT,CASSIPAGELFF
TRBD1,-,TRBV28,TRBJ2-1,TGTGCCAGCAGAAGAACCGGGACAGAAGTTTACAATGAGCAGTTCTTC,CASRRTGTEVYNEQFF
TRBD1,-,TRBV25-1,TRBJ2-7,TGTGCCAGCAAGTTCAGGGGGCGAGGGGAGCAGTACTTC,CASKFRGRGEQYF
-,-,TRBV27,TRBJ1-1,TGTGCCAGCAGTTTAAAAGCGAACACTGAAGCTTTCTTT,CASSLKANTEAFF
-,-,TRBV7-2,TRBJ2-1,TGTGCCAGCAGCTTAGGTCCCAACAATGAGCAGTTCTTC,CASSLGPNNEQFF
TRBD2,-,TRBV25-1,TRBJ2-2,TGTGCCAGCGGGACTACTGAGAACACCGGGGAGCTGTTTTTT,CASGTTENTGELFF
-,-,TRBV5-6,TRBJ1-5,TGTGCCAGCAGCTTGAGAGGGCACAGCAATCAGCCCCAGCATTTT,CASSLRGHSNQPQHF
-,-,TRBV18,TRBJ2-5,TGTGCCAGCTCCCTAGAAGAGACCCAGTACTTC,CASSLEETQYF
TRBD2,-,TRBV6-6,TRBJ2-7,TGTGCCAGCAGTGCGGGGGACTACGAGCAGTACTTC,CASSAGDYEQYF
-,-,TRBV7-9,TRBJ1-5,TGTGCCAGCAGCTTTGGGGGGGCCCAACAGCCCCAGCATTTT,CASSFGGAQQPQHF
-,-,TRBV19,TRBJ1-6,TGTGCCAGTCAGCGGGGAACGAGCTCCTATAATTCACCCCTCCACTTT,CASQRGTSSYNSPLHF
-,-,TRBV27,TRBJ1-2,TGTGCCAGCAGCCCCTTGGAACTACCCACTGGCTACACCTTC,CASSPLELPTGYTF
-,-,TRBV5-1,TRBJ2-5,TGCGCCAGCAGTTTTGGCGGGCCACAAGAGACCCAGTACTTC,CASSFGGPQETQYF
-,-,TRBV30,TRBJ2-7,TGTGCCGCCAGGGTCCACGAGCAGTACTTC,CAARVHEQYF
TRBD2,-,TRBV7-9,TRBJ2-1,TGTGCCAGCAGTCCACTAGCGGGCGGAGGGAATGAGCAGTTCTTC,CASSPLAGGGNEQFF
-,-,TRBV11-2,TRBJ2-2,TGTGCTATTCCGGACACCGGGGAGCTGTTTTTT,CAIPDTGELFF